The entry below describes one TCR beta chain. Extracted from the samples, RNA was reverse transcribed into cDNA to serve as the sequencing template. This table comes from immunoSEQ multiplex PCR, and its TCRdb copy is limited to in-frame clones, with some not included. The repertoire has some 110,000 clones, about 61% of them found once; the top ten carry approximately 29%. The sample comes from a study of CD8+ T cells in alopecia areata. CDR3 length: 14 amino acids. The trim removed 3 bases at V and 4 bases at J, leaving 6 bases unmatched. Germline assignment: CDR1 SQVTM and CDR2 ANQGSEA. Treatment reported: oral pan-JAK inhibitor, 5-10 mg twice daily.

The sample consisted of CD8+ T cells sorted from blood, taken at week 4, from a patient treated with tofacitinib. The chain employs TRBV29-1 and TRBJ2-3; TRBD2 matches 8 bases. The TCR sequence derives from a human donor with alopecia areata. The CDR3 coding sequence is TGCAGCGTTGAGGGCAGCGGGGGTTCAGATACGCAGTATTTT. Protein sequence: CSVEGSGGSDTQYF.